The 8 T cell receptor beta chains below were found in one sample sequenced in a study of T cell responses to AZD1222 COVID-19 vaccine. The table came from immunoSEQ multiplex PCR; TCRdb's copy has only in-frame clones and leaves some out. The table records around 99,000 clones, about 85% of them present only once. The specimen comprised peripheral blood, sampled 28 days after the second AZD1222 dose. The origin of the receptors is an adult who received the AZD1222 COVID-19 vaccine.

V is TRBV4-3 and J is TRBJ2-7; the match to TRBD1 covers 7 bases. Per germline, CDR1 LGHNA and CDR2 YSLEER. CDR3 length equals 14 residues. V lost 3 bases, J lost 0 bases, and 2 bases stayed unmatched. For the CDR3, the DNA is TGCGCCAGCAGCCAGGGGGACAGCTCCTACGAGCAGTACTTC. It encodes CASSQGDSSYEQYF.

The CDR3 here is CASKSTGSQPQHF. The CDR3 DNA is TGTGCCAGCAAAAGTACAGGTAGCCAGCCCCAGCATTTT. V is TRBV28 and J is TRBJ1-5, with D tentatively TRBD1 (5 bases). The V gene's germline CDR1 is MDHEN and CDR2 SYDVKM. The V end was cut by 7 bases, the J end by 7 bases, with 14 bases between. This CDR3 is 13 amino acids long.

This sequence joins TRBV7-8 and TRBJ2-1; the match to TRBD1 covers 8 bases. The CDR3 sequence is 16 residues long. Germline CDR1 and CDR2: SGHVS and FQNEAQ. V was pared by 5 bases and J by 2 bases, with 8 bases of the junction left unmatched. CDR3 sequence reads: CASSRLDRGTYNEQFF. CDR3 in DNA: TGTGCCAGCAGCCGGCTCGACAGGGGAACCTACAATGAGCAGTTCTTC. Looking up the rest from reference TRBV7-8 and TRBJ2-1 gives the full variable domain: GAGVSQSPRYKVAKRGQDVALRCDPISGHVSLFWYQQALGQGPEFLTYFQNEAQLDKSGLPSDRFFAERPEGSVSTLKIQRTQQEDSAVYLCASSRLDRGTYNEQFFGPGTRLTVL.

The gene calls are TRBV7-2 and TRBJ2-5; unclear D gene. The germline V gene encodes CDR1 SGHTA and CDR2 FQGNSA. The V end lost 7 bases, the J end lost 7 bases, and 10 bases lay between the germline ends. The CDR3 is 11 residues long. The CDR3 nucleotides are TGTGCCAGCACCGCGGCAGGGACCCAGTACTTC. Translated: CASTAAGTQYF.

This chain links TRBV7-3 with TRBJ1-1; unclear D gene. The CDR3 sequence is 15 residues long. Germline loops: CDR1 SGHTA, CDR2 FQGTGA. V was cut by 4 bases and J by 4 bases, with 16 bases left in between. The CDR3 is CASSSTSGRPTEAFF. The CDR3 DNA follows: TGTGCCAGCAGCTCAACCTCGGGCAGGCCCACTGAAGCTTTCTTT.

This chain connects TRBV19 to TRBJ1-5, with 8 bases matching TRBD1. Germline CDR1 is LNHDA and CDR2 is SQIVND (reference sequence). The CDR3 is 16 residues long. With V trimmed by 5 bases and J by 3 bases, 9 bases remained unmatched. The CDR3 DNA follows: TGTGCCAGTAGTGCCAGGACAGGGTACGACAATCAGCCCCAGCATTTT. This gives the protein CASSARTGYDNQPQHF. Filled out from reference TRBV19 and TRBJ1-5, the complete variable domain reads DGGITQSPKYLFRKEGQNVTLSCEQNLNHDAMYWYRQDPGQGLRLIYYSQIVNDFQKGDIAEGYSVSREKKESFPLTVTSAQKNPTAFYLCASSARTGYDNQPQHFGDGTRLSIL.

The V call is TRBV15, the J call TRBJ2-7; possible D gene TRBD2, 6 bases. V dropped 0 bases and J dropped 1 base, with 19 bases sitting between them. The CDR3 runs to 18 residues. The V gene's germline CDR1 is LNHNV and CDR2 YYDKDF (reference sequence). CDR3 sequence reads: CATSREEGFWRDSYEQYF. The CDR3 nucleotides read TGTGCCACCAGCAGAGAGGAAGGCTTTTGGAGGGATTCCTACGAGCAGTACTTC.

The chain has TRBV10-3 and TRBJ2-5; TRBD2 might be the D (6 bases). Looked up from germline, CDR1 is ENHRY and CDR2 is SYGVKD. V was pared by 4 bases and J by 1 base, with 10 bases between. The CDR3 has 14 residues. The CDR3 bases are TGTGCCATCAGTGCCCGACTAGTCCAAGAGACCCAGTACTTC. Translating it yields CAISARLVQETQYF.